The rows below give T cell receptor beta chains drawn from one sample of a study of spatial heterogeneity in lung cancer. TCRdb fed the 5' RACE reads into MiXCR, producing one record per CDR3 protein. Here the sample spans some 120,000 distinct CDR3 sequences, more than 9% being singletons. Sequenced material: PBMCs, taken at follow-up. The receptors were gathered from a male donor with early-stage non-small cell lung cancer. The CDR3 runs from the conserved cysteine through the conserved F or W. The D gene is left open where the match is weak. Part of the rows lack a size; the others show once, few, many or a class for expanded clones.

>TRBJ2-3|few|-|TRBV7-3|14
CASSLGLAIDTQYF
TGTGCCAGCAGCTTAGGCCTAGCTATAGATACGCAGTATTTT
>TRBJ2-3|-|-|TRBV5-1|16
CASSAGGSGPSDTQYF
TGCGCCAGCAGCGCCGGGGGTAGCGGTCCGTCAGATACGCAGTATTTT
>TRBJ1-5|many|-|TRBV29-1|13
CSVDGGGGQPQHF
TGCAGCGTTGATGGGGGGGGCGGTCAGCCCCAGCATTTT
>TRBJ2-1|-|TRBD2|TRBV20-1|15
CSARPTSGGYNEQFF
TGCAGTGCTAGACCCACTAGCGGAGGATACAATGAGCAGTTCTTC
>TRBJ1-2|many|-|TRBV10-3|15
CAISESGVEGYGYTF
TGTGCCATCAGTGAGTCTGGGGTGGAGGGCTATGGCTACACCTTC
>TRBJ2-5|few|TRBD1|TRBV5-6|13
CASSSRGQGTQYF
TGTGCCAGCAGCTCGAGGGGGCAAGGGACCCAGTACTTC
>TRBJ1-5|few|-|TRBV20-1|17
CSARPRGRGYSNQPQHF
TGCAGTGCTAGACCCAGGGGCAGGGGATATAGCAATCAGCCCCAGCATTTT
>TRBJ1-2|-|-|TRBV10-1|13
CASSENRIYGYTF
TGCGCCAGCAGTGAAAACAGAATCTATGGCTACACCTTC
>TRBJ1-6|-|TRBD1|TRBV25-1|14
CASSGDSESSPLHF
TGTGCCAGCTCCGGGGACAGTGAGTCTTCACCCCTCCACTTT
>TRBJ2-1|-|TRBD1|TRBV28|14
CASRFSGTGGEQFF
TGTGCCAGCAGGTTCTCCGGGACAGGGGGCGAGCAGTTCTTC
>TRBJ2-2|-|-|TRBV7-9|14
CASSLGTNTGELFF
TGTGCCAGCAGCCTGGGAACGAACACCGGGGAGCTGTTTTTT
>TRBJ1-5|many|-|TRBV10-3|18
CAISERFNSLFSNQPQHF
TGTGCCATCAGTGAAAGGTTTAACAGCTTATTCAGCAATCAGCCCCAGCATTTT
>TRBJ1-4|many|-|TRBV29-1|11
CSAAAGEKLFF
TGCAGCGCTGCGGCCGGCGAAAAACTGTTTTTT
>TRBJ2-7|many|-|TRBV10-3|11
CAISKSYEQYF
TGTGCCATCAGCAAGAGCTACGAGCAGTACTTC
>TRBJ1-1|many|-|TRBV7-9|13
CASSLAGVTEAFF
TGTGCCAGCAGCTTAGCTGGGGTTACTGAAGCTTTCTTT
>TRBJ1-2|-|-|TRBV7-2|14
CASSLFDSLYGYTF
TGTGCCAGCAGCTTATTCGACAGCCTCTATGGCTACACCTTC
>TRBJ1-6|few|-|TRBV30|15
CALGVGGDYNSPLHF
TGTGCCCTAGGGGTGGGGGGAGATTATAATTCACCCCTCCACTTT
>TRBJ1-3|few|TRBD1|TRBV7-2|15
CASSQNRGTGNTIYF
TGTGCCAGCAGCCAAAACAGGGGGACAGGAAACACCATATATTTT
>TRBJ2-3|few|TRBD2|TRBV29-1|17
CSVVRLAGGPSTDTQYF
TGCAGCGTTGTAAGGCTAGCGGGCGGCCCTAGCACAGATACGCAGTATTTT
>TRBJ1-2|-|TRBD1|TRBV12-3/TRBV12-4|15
CASSFGQGEPYGYTF
TGTGCCAGCAGTTTTGGTCAGGGGGAACCCTATGGCTACACCTTC
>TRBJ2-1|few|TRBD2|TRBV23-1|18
CASSPPSPGTSGGNEQFF
TGCGCCAGCAGTCCTCCTAGCCCCGGGACTAGCGGGGGTAATGAGCAGTTCTTC
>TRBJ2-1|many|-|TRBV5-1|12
CASTQGRDEQFF
TGCGCCAGCACCCAGGGGCGGGATGAGCAGTTCTTC